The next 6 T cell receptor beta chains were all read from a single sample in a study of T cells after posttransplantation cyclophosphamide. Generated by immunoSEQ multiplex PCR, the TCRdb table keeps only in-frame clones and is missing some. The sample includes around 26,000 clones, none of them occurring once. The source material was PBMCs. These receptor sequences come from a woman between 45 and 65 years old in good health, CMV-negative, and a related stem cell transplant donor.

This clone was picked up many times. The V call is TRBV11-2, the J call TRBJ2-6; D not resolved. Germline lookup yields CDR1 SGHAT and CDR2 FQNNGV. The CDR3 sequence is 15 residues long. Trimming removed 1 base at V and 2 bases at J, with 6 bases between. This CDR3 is CASSLGGTGANVLTF. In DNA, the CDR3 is TGTGCCAGCAGCTTAGGAGGCACTGGGGCCAACGTCCTGACTTTC. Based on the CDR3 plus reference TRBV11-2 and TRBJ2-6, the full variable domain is EAGVAQSPRYKIIEKRQSVAFWCNPISGHATLYWYQQILGQGPKLLIQFQNNGVVDDSQLPKDRFSAERLKGVDSTLKIQPAKLEDSAVYLCASSLGGTGANVLTFGAGSRLTVL.

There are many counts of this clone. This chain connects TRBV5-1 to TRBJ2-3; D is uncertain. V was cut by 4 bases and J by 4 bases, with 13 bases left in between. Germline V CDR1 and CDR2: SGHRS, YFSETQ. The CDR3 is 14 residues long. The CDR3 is CASSVSSRSDTQYF. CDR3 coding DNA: TGCGCCAGCAGCGTATCTAGTCGGTCAGATACGCAGTATTTT.

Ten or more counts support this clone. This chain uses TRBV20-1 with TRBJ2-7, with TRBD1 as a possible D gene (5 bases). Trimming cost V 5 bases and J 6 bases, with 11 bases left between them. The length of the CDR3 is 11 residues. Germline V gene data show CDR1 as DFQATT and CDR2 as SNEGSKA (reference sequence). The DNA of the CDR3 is TGCAGTGCTGGGGCCTACGGCGAGCAGTACTTC. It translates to CSAGAYGEQYF.

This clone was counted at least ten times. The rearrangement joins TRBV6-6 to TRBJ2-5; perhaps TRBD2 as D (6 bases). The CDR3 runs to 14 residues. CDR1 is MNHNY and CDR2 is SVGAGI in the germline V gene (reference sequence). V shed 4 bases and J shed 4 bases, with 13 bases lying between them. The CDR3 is CASSSPGLGETQYF. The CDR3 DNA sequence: TGTGCCAGCAGTTCTCCGGGACTCGGAGAGACCCAGTACTTC.

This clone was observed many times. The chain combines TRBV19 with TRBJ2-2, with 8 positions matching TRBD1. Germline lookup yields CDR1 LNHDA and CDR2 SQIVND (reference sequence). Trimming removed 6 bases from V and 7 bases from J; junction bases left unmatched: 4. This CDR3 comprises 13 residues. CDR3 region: CASRQQGDGELFF. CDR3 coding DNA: TGTGCCAGTAGACAACAGGGGGACGGGGAGCTGTTTTTT.

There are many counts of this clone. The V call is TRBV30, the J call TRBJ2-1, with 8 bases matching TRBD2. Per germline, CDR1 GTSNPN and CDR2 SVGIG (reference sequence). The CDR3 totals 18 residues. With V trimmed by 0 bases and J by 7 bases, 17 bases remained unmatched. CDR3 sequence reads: CAWSVSVGHGTRGNEQFF. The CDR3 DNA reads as TGTGCCTGGAGTGTCTCCGTCGGCCACGGGACTAGGGGGAATGAGCAGTTCTTC.